The T cell receptor beta chain described here comes from a study of T-cell reconstitution after alpha-beta-depleted transplantation in children. Germline-derived CDR1 and CDR2 are SGDLS and YYNGEE. The V segment lost 0 bases and the J segment 6 bases; nucleotides outside the gene matches: 5. This CDR3 contains 15 residues. This clonotype was observed a few times. Molecular barcoding with unique molecular identifiers was used for the TCRbeta library. A single record per CDR3 protein comes from TCRdb applying MiXCR to the PCR reads. The sample has hundreds of thousands of distinct CDR3 sequences; around 17% are singletons.

The chain is built from TRBV9 and TRBJ2-1; 8 nucleotides line up with TRBD2. Sequencing was performed on PBMCs from the stem cell graft donor, taken from the stem cell graft. This TCR was recovered from a human donor who donated a stem cell graft to a child with acute myeloid leukemia. CDR3 sequence reads: CASSVEGLAGNEQFF. The CDR3 DNA reads as TGTGCCAGCAGCGTAGAAGGGCTAGCGGGCAATGAGCAGTTCTTC. The full variable domain, in which reference TRBV9 and TRBJ2-1 provide the parts outside the CDR3, is DSGVTQTPKHLITATGQRVTLRCSPRSGDLSVYWYQQSLDQGLQFLIQYYNGEERAKGNILERFSAQQFPDLHSELNLSSLELGDSALYFCASSVEGLAGNEQFFGPGTRLTVL.